Reported below is one TCR beta chain. The antigen remains undetermined. This record belongs to a study of shared clonotypes between healthy human individuals. Broader study findings: Sequencing depth was predicted to influence how clonotypes are shared among donors.

Each sample came from a Caucasian adult donor living in Nashville, Tennessee. The CD4+ fraction was divided into a CD45RA+ naive subset and a CD45RA-negative memory subset. This table comes from immunoSEQ multiplex PCR, and its TCRdb copy is limited to in-frame clones, with some not included. The sample holds more than 2 million clones, under 97% seen once. This CDR3 spans 16 amino acids. Germline lookup yields CDR1 MGHRA and CDR2 YSYEKL. V was shortened by 0 bases and J by 0 bases, with 9 bases between the two germline ends. The specimen sequenced was naive CD4+ T cells sorted from blood. Sample subset: CD45RA+ positively selected. V gene TRBV4-1 combines with J gene TRBJ2-4; D gene unclear. The TCR was taken from a man aged 18 to 35 in good health. The DNA for the CDR3 is TGCGCCAGCAGCCAAGATGTAACTGGAGCCAAAAACATTCAGTACTTC. Translated: CASSQDVTGAKNIQYF.